This note documents a single TCR beta chain sequence. Its target is not known. Nominally healthy donors provided the samples, though records likely missed some immune exposures. A multiplex PCR was run with 60 Vbeta primers and 13 Jbeta primers. Profiling relied on immunoSEQ multiplex PCR, and the TCRdb table lists in-frame clones only, not all of them. The sample holds under 200,000 clones; 77% are singletons and the top ten take approximately 7%. The sample comes from a study of cytomegalovirus exposure and HLA in healthy donors. Study-wide results and limits: As a later analysis showed, a missense DCLRE1C variant was linked to trimming of TCR beta V- and J-genes. In a later analysis, DRB1 alleles had the most associated TCRs; HLA-C alleles the fewest. Productive rates of about 90% or about 30% were seen for most TCR beta V segments in an earlier analysis.

This receptor was obtained from a male donor in good health and CMV-seropositive. The sample comprised PBMCs.

CDR3 coding DNA: TGTGCCAGCAGCGCTGGGGGGGAGCGGGGGGGCAATGAGCAGTTCTTC. Its translation: CASSAGGERGGNEQFF. The genes are TRBV9 and TRBJ2-1; 10 bases map to TRBD2. The CDR3 covers 16 residues. The junction had 9 bases not matched to a gene; V was cut back by 3 bases and J by 6 bases. Germline values: CDR1 SGDLS, CDR2 YYNGEE. Looking up the rest from reference TRBV9 and TRBJ2-1 gives the full variable domain: DSGVTQTPKHLITATGQRVTLRCSPRSGDLSVYWYQQSLDQGLQFLIQYYNGEERAKGNILERFSAQQFPDLHSELNLSSLELGDSALYFCASSAGGERGGNEQFFGPGTRLTVL.